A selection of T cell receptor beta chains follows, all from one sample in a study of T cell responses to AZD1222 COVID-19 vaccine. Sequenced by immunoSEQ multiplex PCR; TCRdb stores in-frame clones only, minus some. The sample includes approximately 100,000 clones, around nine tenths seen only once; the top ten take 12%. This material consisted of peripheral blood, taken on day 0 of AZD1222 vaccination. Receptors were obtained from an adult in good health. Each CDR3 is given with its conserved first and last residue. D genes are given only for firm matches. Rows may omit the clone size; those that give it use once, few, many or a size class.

TGTGCCAGCTCATCCTCTAGCGGGGGAGAGACCCAGTACTTC CASSSSSGGETQYF TRBJ2-5 TRBV18 TRBD2 .
TGTGCCAGCAGCTTAGCGACCGGGACAGGGGTATCACCCCTCCACTTT CASSLATGTGVSPLHF TRBJ1-6 TRBV7-2 TRBD1 .
TGTGCCATCAGTGCCACAGGTTCGAATTCACCCCTCCACTTT CAISATGSNSPLHF TRBJ1-6 TRBV10-3 . .
TGTGCCAGCAGCTTGAGGTTTTCAGCCGGGCGCGAGCAGTACTTC CASSLRFSAGREQYF TRBJ2-7 TRBV5-6 . .
TGTGCCAGCAGCTTAGGCCTCAGCTCCTACGAGCAGTACTTC CASSLGLSSYEQYF TRBJ2-7 TRBV11-1 . .
TGTGCCACCAGGGGGACAGGGCATTCTTGGGAGACCCAGTACTTC CATRGTGHSWETQYF TRBJ2-5 TRBV7-9 TRBD1 .
TGCAGTGCTAGTCCGGGACAGAATTTCAATCAGCCCCAGCATTTT CSASPGQNFNQPQHF TRBJ1-5 TRBV20-1 TRBD1 few
TGTGCCAGCAGTCTGACAGGGGTAGGGTCCTATAATTCACCCCTCCACTTT CASSLTGVGSYNSPLHF TRBJ1-6 TRBV27 TRBD1 few
TGTGCCAGCAGTTTCGACAGGGGCGACGGCTACACCTTC CASSFDRGDGYTF TRBJ1-2 TRBV6-2/TRBV6-3 TRBD1 .
TGTGCCAGCAGCCAAGACAACAGGGGTAATTCACCCCTCCACTTT CASSQDNRGNSPLHF TRBJ1-6 TRBV14 TRBD1 .
TGTGCCAGCAGTTTCTTAGCCAAAAACATTCAGTACTTC CASSFLAKNIQYF TRBJ2-4 TRBV6-2/TRBV6-3 . .
TGTGCCAGCAGCGTAGCAAGGGATACCTCACCCCTCCACTTT CASSVARDTSPLHF TRBJ1-6 TRBV9 . .
TGTGCCAGCCGCGTACAGGGCGGCTATGGCTACACCTTC CASRVQGGYGYTF TRBJ1-2 TRBV12-3/TRBV12-4 . .
TGTGCCAGCAGCTTCGGGACAGACCGAAACACCATATATTTT CASSFGTDRNTIYF TRBJ1-3 TRBV7-2 TRBD1 .
TGTGCCAGCAGCCTCGGGACAGCCAAGGGGGAGACCCAGTACTTC CASSLGTAKGETQYF TRBJ2-5 TRBV5-6 TRBD1 .
TGCGCCAGCAGCCTGTCGGGAACCTCCAACACTGAAGCTTTCTTT CASSLSGTSNTEAFF TRBJ1-1 TRBV5-1 . .
TGTGCCAGCAGCGTCCGGGTCACTGAAGCTTTCTTT CASSVRVTEAFF TRBJ1-1 TRBV6-5 . .
TGTGCCCAAATAAGGAAGGGTGATCCTCATAGCACAGATACGCAGTATTTT CAQIRKGDPHSTDTQYF TRBJ2-3 TRBV21-1 . many
TGCGCCAGCAGCTGGGACACATTCTATGGCTACACCTTC CASSWDTFYGYTF TRBJ1-2 TRBV5-1 . .
TGCGCCAGCAGCCAAGATGCGTGGGGGCCGCTCGGAGAAGGGGAGCTGTTTTTT CASSQDAWGPLGEGELFF TRBJ2-2 TRBV4-1 . .
TGTGCCAGCAGCAGGGGCCTAGCGGGAGACCGGGGAGATACGCAGTATTTT CASSRGLAGDRGDTQYF TRBJ2-3 TRBV9 TRBD2 .
TGTGCCAGCAGTTTATTAGACGGAGACAATCAGCCCCAGCATTTT CASSLLDGDNQPQHF TRBJ1-5 TRBV28 . .
TGTGCCATCAGTGAGGGCGGACAGCTTAGCACAGATACGCAGTATTTT CAISEGGQLSTDTQYF TRBJ2-3 TRBV10-3 . .
TGTGCAGCAAAGTCAGGGGTGTCCGGGGAGCTGTTTTTT CAAKSGVSGELFF TRBJ2-2 TRBV30 . .
TGCGCCAGCAGCTGGGCGAGCGGGGTCTACAATGAGCAGTTCTTC CASSWASGVYNEQFF TRBJ2-1 TRBV5-1 TRBD2 .
TGTGCCTGGAGACCCCCAAGCTCCTACAATGAGCAGTTCTTC CAWRPPSSYNEQFF TRBJ2-1 TRBV30 . .
TGTGCCACCGGCGCCGGGGGGGAGGGCTACGAGCAGTACTTC CATGAGGEGYEQYF TRBJ2-7 TRBV27 TRBD2 .
TGTGCCAGCAGTCCCCGGGGACTAGCGCTATCCTGGTTAAGGGCCGGGGAGCTGTTTTTT CASSPRGLALSWLRAGELFF TRBJ2-2 TRBV28 TRBD2 .
TGTGCCAGCAGCGTAGTAGCGGGATCCTACAATGAGCAGTTCTTC CASSVVAGSYNEQFF TRBJ2-1 TRBV9 TRBD2 once
TGTGCCAGCAGCTCGGCCGCAGGGGATCAGCCCCAGCATTTT CASSSAAGDQPQHF TRBJ1-5 TRBV5-6 . few
TGTGCCATGCACACTAGCGGGAACCCAGATACGCAGTATTTT CAMHTSGNPDTQYF TRBJ2-3 TRBV15 TRBD2 .
TGTGCCAGCAGTGGAGGGGTAGGACAACTGAACACTGAAGCTTTCTTT CASSGGVGQLNTEAFF TRBJ1-1 TRBV6-1 . .
TGTGCCAGCAGCTTAGCTGGGACACCGGGAAGACCGTTCTTC CASSLAGTPGRPFF TRBJ2-1 TRBV7-2 . .
TGTGCCAGTAGTAGGAGACAGGAGACGAACACTGAAGCTTTCTTT CASSRRQETNTEAFF TRBJ1-1 TRBV19 . .
TGTGCCAGCAGCGTAGCGACTACCGGGGAGCTGTTTTTT CASSVATTGELFF TRBJ2-2 TRBV9 . .
TGTGCCAGCAGCTCGACAGGGGGCCACAATCAGCCCCAGCATTTT CASSSTGGHNQPQHF TRBJ1-5 TRBV11-2 TRBD1 .
TGCAGCGCACAGGTCGGAGGGGGCTATGGCTACACCTTC CSAQVGGGYGYTF TRBJ1-2 TRBV29-1 . .
TGTGCCTGGAGTGCGTACTCAACCCCCGACACAGATACGCAGTATTTT CAWSAYSTPDTDTQYF TRBJ2-3 TRBV30 . once
TGTGCCAGCAGCACGACAACAACCCAGCATTTT CASSTTTTQHF TRBJ1-5 TRBV28 . .
TGCGCCAGCAGCCCGGGACAGAGTAATTCACCCCTCCACTTT CASSPGQSNSPLHF TRBJ1-6 TRBV5-1 TRBD1 .